The 14 T cell receptor beta chains below were found in one sample sequenced in a study of CD4 T cells in relation to SARS-CoV-2 and coronaviruses. Before the COVID-19 pandemic, during about 2011-2019, CD4+ T cells were taken from unexposed donors. Isolation of CD4+ T cells took place after approximately 10 days in culture. Their antigen targets remain unknown. Assay: immunoSEQ multiplex PCR; the TCRdb copy retains only in-frame clones and omits some. The sample has about 24,000 clones, around three quarters seen once. Sequencing was carried out using CD4+ T cells from PBMCs, cultured in vitro. Every receptor here comes from a human donor in good health.

This clone has a handful of counts. This sequence joins TRBV4-2 and TRBJ1-3; D uncertain. V lost 1 base and J 1 base, leaving 11 bases between the germline ends. There are 16 residues in the CDR3. CDR1 is LGHNA, CDR2 YNFKEQ, per germline. The CDR3: CASSQGMPGSGNTIYF. CDR3 nucleotide sequence: TGTGCCAGCAGCCAAGGAATGCCTGGGTCTGGAAACACCATATATTTT.

The V and J genes are TRBV9 and TRBJ2-3; possibly TRBD1 for D (5 bases). The germline CDR1 and CDR2 sequences are SGDLS and YYNGEE. The CDR3 contains 16 residues. Between the trimmed V and J ends, which lost 0 bases and 3 bases, there was a span of 14 bases. DNA of the CDR3: TGTGCCAGCAGCGTAGGTCCGACAGCCCTTACAGATACGCAGTATTTT. Translation: CASSVGPTALTDTQYF. The whole variable domain, filled in from reference TRBV9 and TRBJ2-3, reads DSGVTQTPKHLITATGQRVTLRCSPRSGDLSVYWYQQSLDQGLQFLIQYYNGEERAKGNILERFSAQQFPDLHSELNLSSLELGDSALYFCASSVGPTALTDTQYFGPGTRLTVL.

The gene calls are TRBV14 and TRBJ2-7; 7 bases map to TRBD1. V was pared by 3 bases and J by 4 bases, with 6 bases of the junction left unmatched. The CDR3 length is 14 residues. Germline loops: CDR1 SGHDN, CDR2 FVKESK. The CDR3, as DNA: TGTGCCAGCAGCCACAGACAGGGTTGGTACGAGCAGTACTTC. Protein sequence: CASSHRQGWYEQYF. The variable domain in full, completed from reference TRBV14 and TRBJ2-7, reads EAGVTQFPSHSVIEKGQTVTLRCDPISGHDNLYWYRRVMGKEIKFLLHFVKESKQDESGMPNNRFLAERTGGTYSTLKVQPAELEDSGVYFCASSHRQGWYEQYFGPGTRLTVT.

This clone has just one count. The rearrangement joins TRBV5-1 to TRBJ1-1; tentative D call: TRBD1 (6 bases). This CDR3 region has 15 residues. The germline V gene encodes CDR1 SGHRS and CDR2 YFSETQ. Trimming cost V 4 bases and J 5 bases, with 18 bases left between them. The CDR3 region has the DNA TGCGCCAGCAGCCAGCGGGAACAGGGAGGAACTGAAGCTTTCTTT. Its protein product is CASSQREQGGTEAFF.

This chain uses TRBV3-1 (or the pseudogene TRBV3-2) with TRBJ2-5; D unresolved. Germline-derived CDR1 and CDR2 are LGHDT and YNNKEL (reference sequence). V was cut by 1 base and J by 1 base, with 10 bases left in between. The CDR3 covers 15 residues. For the CDR3, the DNA is TGTGCCAGCAGCCAAGTGAGGCGAGGCCAAGAGACCCAGTACTTC. Translating gives CASSQVRRGQETQYF.

The chain couples TRBV11-3 to TRBJ1-1; D is unresolved. In germline, CDR1 is SGHNT, CDR2 YENEEA. Between the trimmed V and J ends, which lost 3 bases and 0 bases, there was a span of 5 bases. The CDR3 contains 13 residues. The CDR3 sequence: CASSLGVNTEAFF. The CDR3 nucleotides read TGTGCCAGCAGCTTGGGAGTGAACACTGAAGCTTTCTTT.

In the case of this clone: One end of the junction varies from germline; a read error may be responsible. This sequence joins TRBV10-3 and TRBJ2-1; D is perhaps TRBD1 (7 bases). This CDR3 is 13 amino acids long. The germline V gene has CDR1 ENHRY and CDR2 SYGVKD. CDR3 protein: CAITRGDYSEQFF. The CDR3 DNA sequence: TGTGCCATCACCAGGGGGGATTACAGTGAGCAGTTCTTC.

The chain is built from TRBV4-3 and TRBJ2-3; D is unclear. Between the trimmed V and J ends, which lost 0 bases and 5 bases, there was a span of 12 bases. The CDR3 is made up of 15 amino acids. The V gene's germline CDR1 is LGHNA and CDR2 YSLEER. CDR3 amino acids: CASSQDRQAIDTQYF. The CDR3 coding sequence is TGCGCCAGCAGCCAAGATAGGCAAGCCATAGATACGCAGTATTTT.

This sequence joins TRBV6-5 and TRBJ1-4; 9 bases fit TRBD1. The CDR3 consists of 13 residues. Per the germline V gene, CDR1 is MNHEY and CDR2 is SVGAGI. J gave up 8 bases and V 6 bases, and 4 bases lay outside the gene matches. CDR3 DNA sequence: TGTGCCAGCAGGCGACAGGGGGGAGAAAAACTGTTTTTT. It translates to CASRRQGGEKLFF.

This clone was recorded once. The chain employs TRBV11-2 and TRBJ2-3; 13 nucleotides line up with TRBD2. This CDR3 contains 16 residues. Germline assignment: CDR1 SGHAT and CDR2 FQNNGV. Unmatched junction bases numbered 5, after V lost 6 bases and J lost 2 bases. CDR3 residues: CASRLGLAGTTDTQYF. The DNA of the CDR3 is TGTGCCAGCAGACTGGGACTAGCGGGGACCACAGATACGCAGTATTTT.

The chain joins TRBV9 to TRBJ2-3; D ambiguous. Trimming took 0 bases from V and 8 from J, leaving 16 bases between them. Germline CDR1 and CDR2: SGDLS and YYNGEE. The CDR3 runs 15 residues. CDR3 in amino acids: CASSVDRRMTATQYF. The CDR3 DNA follows: TGTGCCAGCAGCGTAGATCGCCGGATGACCGCTACGCAGTATTTT. The variable domain in full, completed from reference TRBV9 and TRBJ2-3, reads DSGVTQTPKHLITATGQRVTLRCSPRSGDLSVYWYQQSLDQGLQFLIQYYNGEERAKGNILERFSAQQFPDLHSELNLSSLELGDSALYFCASSVDRRMTATQYFGPGTRLTVL.

The rearrangement uses TRBV10-3 and TRBJ2-1; D is unresolved. Germline-derived CDR1 and CDR2 are ENHRY and SYGVKD. V was shortened by 6 bases and J by 2 bases, with 17 bases between the two germline ends. This CDR3 is 16 amino acids long. The CDR3 here is CAISNLRRPPYNEQFF. DNA for the CDR3: TGTGCCATCAGCAATTTGCGGAGACCACCCTACAATGAGCAGTTCTTC.

The chain links TRBV6-5 to TRBJ1-5; a possible D gene is TRBD1 (6 bases). The V end lost 6 bases, the J end lost 6 bases, and 9 bases lay between the germline ends. This CDR3 has 12 amino acids. Germline V CDR1 and CDR2: MNHEY, SVGAGI. CDR3 loop: CASRQGSQPQHF. Here the CDR3 DNA reads TGTGCCAGCAGACAGGGAAGTCAGCCCCAGCATTTT.

The genes are TRBV12-3 or TRBV12-4 and TRBJ1-1; no firm D call. CDR3 length: 12 amino acids. V lost 4 bases and J lost 4, with 7 bases in between. The CDR3 sequence: CASSYQVTEAFF. CDR3 in DNA: TGTGCCAGCAGTTATCAAGTCACTGAAGCTTTCTTT.